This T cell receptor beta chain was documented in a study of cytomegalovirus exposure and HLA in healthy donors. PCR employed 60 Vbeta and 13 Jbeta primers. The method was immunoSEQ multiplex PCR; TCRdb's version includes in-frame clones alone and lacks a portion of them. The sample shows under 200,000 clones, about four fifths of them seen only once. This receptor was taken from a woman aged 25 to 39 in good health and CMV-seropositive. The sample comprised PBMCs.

The CDR3 loop is CASSQKGQGDYGYTF. CDR3 sequence (DNA): TGTGCCAGCAGCCAAAAGGGACAGGGTGACTATGGCTACACCTTC. V gene TRBV6-6 combines with J gene TRBJ1-2; 9 bases are a match to TRBD1. The CDR3 extends over 15 amino acids. The V and J ends lost 6 bases and 3 bases, in that order; junction bases with no gene match: 8. From germline, CDR1 is MNHNY and CDR2 SVGAGI (reference sequence).